The 23 T cell receptor beta chains reported below all come from one sample, sequenced in a study of CD8+ T cells in alopecia areata. Treatment defined: oral pan-JAK inhibitor, 5-10 mg twice daily. Punch biopsies of lesional scalp, plus peripheral blood, were taken from alopecia areata patients. Extraction of RNA preceded its reverse transcription into cDNA, which served as the sequencing template. The method was immunoSEQ multiplex PCR; TCRdb's version includes in-frame clones alone and lacks a portion of them. The sample contains around 13,000 clones, 65% to 70% of which appear only once. The sequencing here drew on skin, taken at week 4, from a patient treated with tofacitinib. The receptors were sampled from a human donor with alopecia areata.

This rearrangement joins TRBV29-1 to TRBJ2-1; D not resolved. From germline, CDR1 is SQVTM and CDR2 ANQGSEA. With 3 bases removed from V and 2 bases from J, the gap between germline ends came to 11 bases. CDR3 length: 14 amino acids. CDR3 nucleotides: TGCAGCGTTGATTCAGTTCACCCCTACAATGAGCAGTTCTTC. Translating gives CSVDSVHPYNEQFF.

The gene calls are TRBV6-5 and TRBJ1-5; D gene uncertain. CDR1 is MNHEY and CDR2 is SVGAGI in the germline V gene. The CDR3 covers 14 residues. With 2 bases removed from V and 1 base from J, the gap between germline ends came to 6 bases. CDR3: CASSYPGSNQPQHF. The CDR3 coding sequence is TGTGCCAGCAGTTACCCCGGGAGCAATCAGCCCCAGCATTTT.

This clone is labeled large. The gene calls are TRBV7-2 and TRBJ1-2; 9 bases are shared with TRBD1. The CDR3 runs to 14 residues. Germline lookup yields CDR1 SGHTA and CDR2 FQGNSA. The V gene end was trimmed by 7 bases and the J gene end by 6 bases; junction bases not matched to a gene: 9. Here the CDR3 DNA reads TGTGCCAGCACCGACGACAGGGGGTGGGATGGCTACACCTTC. This translates into CASTDDRGWDGYTF.

This clone has just one count. The rearrangement links TRBV29-1 to TRBJ2-7; 7 bases are shared with TRBD1. V dropped 6 bases and J dropped 0; count of bases not matched to a gene: 8. CDR1 SQVTM and CDR2 ANQGSEA come from the germline V gene. The CDR3 spans 14 residues. The CDR3 region is CSVTGTASSYEQYF. DNA of the CDR3: TGCAGCGTGACCGGGACAGCCAGCTCCTACGAGCAGTACTTC.

This clone appeared a few times. The V call is TRBV7-2, the J call TRBJ1-6; D not certain. There are 12 residues in the CDR3. Germline V gene lookup returns CDR1 SGHTA and CDR2 FQGNSA. Trimming cost V 1 base and J 10 bases, with 5 bases left between them. Here the CDR3 reads CASSLGRSPLHF. DNA of the CDR3: TGTGCCAGCAGCTTAGGGAGATCACCCCTCCACTTT.

The rearrangement uses TRBV10-1 and TRBJ2-7, with 9 positions matching TRBD2. Losses at the gene ends were 10 bases for V and 2 bases for J; bases not matched to a gene: 3. CDR3 size: 12 residues. In germline, CDR1 is WNHNN, CDR2 SYGVQD (reference sequence). CDR3 region: CATSSGAYEQYF. The CDR3 region has the DNA TGCGCCACCTCTAGCGGGGCCTACGAGCAGTACTTC.

This chain connects TRBV19 to TRBJ1-5, with D uncertain. V was cut by 6 bases and J by 5 bases, with 14 bases left in between. CDR1 is LNHDA and CDR2 is SQIVND in the germline V gene (reference sequence). The CDR3 length is 14 residues. CDR3 region: CASSLPGPHQPQHF. CDR3 bases: TGTGCCAGTAGCTTACCCGGGCCCCATCAGCCCCAGCATTTT.

This clone was counted only a few times. The chain carries TRBV6-1 and TRBJ2-7, with D possibly being TRBD2 (5 bases). CDR3 length: 12 residues. Germline CDR1 is MNHNS and CDR2 is SASEGT. V dropped 6 bases and J dropped 3 bases, with 9 bases sitting between them. CDR3 nucleotides: TGTGCCAGCAGCCCACGGGGCTACGAGCAGTACTTC. This translates into CASSPRGYEQYF.

This clone was seen a few times. The chain employs TRBV4-3 and TRBJ1-2, with TRBD1 matching over 7 bases. Germline V gene sequence: CDR1 LGHNA, CDR2 YSLEER. V lost 5 bases and J lost 4; bases outside the gene matches: 13. This CDR3 is built from 16 residues. The CDR3 loop reads CASSAHRGGRLYGYTF. The CDR3 nucleotides are TGCGCCAGCAGCGCGCACAGGGGTGGGAGGCTCTATGGCTACACCTTC.

This clone was seen a few times. The chain joins TRBV6-6 to TRBJ1-1, with 11 bases that match TRBD1. Trimming removed 6 bases from V and 4 bases from J; junction bases left unmatched: 7. CDR1 and CDR2 from the germline V gene are MNHNY and SVGAGI (reference sequence). This CDR3 is 15 amino acids long. CDR3 DNA sequence: TGTGCCAGCAGCGGTCCCGGGACAGGGGGCACTGAAGCTTTCTTT. This translates into CASSGPGTGGTEAFF.

This chain uses TRBV5-1 with TRBJ1-1, with D maybe TRBD1 (6 bases). The ends were cut back, 2 bases at V and 1 base at J, with 9 bases in the middle. Germline assignment: CDR1 SGHRS and CDR2 YFSETQ. This CDR3 is built from 14 residues. The CDR3 DNA follows: TGCGCCAGCAGCTTTGAACAGGGGAACACTGAAGCTTTCTTT. Its translation is CASSFEQGNTEAFF.

The count of this clone is one. The chain is built from TRBV5-1 and TRBJ2-3; 8 bases are shared with TRBD2. Germline CDR1 SGHRS, CDR2 YFSETQ. This CDR3 comprises 14 residues. Unmatched junction bases numbered 2, after V lost 2 bases and J lost 3 bases. The CDR3 loop reads CASSFSGATDTQYF. The CDR3 DNA is TGCGCCAGCAGCTTTAGCGGGGCGACAGATACGCAGTATTTT.

The chain has TRBV6-6 and TRBJ2-6; D not certain. The germline V gene has CDR1 MNHNY and CDR2 SVGAGI (reference sequence). Trimming stripped 0 bases from V and 0 bases from J, with 3 bases between. This CDR3 comprises 15 residues. The DNA for the CDR3 is TGTGCCAGCAGTTACTCGGCCTCTGGGGCCAACGTCCTGACTTTC. Translating it yields CASSYSASGANVLTF.

The rearrangement links TRBV18 to TRBJ2-7; 10 positions agree with TRBD2. J gave up 0 bases and V 6 bases, and 8 bases lay outside the gene matches. Germline V gives CDR1 KGHSH, CDR2 LQKENI. The CDR3 contains 16 residues. The CDR3 here is CASSPSGGLSSYEQYF. CDR3 DNA: TGTGCCAGCTCCCCTAGCGGGGGCCTTAGCTCCTACGAGCAGTACTTC.

The rearrangement uses TRBV5-5 and TRBJ1-1; tentatively, D is TRBD1 (5 bases). V lost 1 base to trimming and J lost 5 bases, with 15 bases between them. This CDR3 spans 15 amino acids. The V gene's germline CDR1 is SGHKS and CDR2 YYEKEE (reference sequence). The CDR3 is CASSLQYGGRTEAFF. CDR3 nucleotide sequence: TGTGCCAGCAGCTTGCAATATGGGGGAAGGACTGAAGCTTTCTTT.

This clone was seen a few times. The rearrangement links TRBV1 to TRBJ2-3; the table names TRBD2, a call not compared with the DNA. TRBV1 is reported as a pseudogene. CDR3 length: 15 residues. The CDR3 sequence is CTSSHGLAGTDTQYF. The CDR3 nucleotides read TGCACCAGCAGCCACGGACTAGCGGGCACAGATACGCAGTATTTT.

This clone was counted only a few times. This sequence joins TRBV6-6 and TRBJ2-1; tentatively, D is TRBD2 (7 bases). The germline gives CDR1 MNHNY, CDR2 SVGAGI (reference sequence). The CDR3 is 14 residues long. Trimming removed 6 bases from V and 7 bases from J, with 16 bases in between. The CDR3 here is CASRTGRGGNEQFF. CDR3 nucleotide sequence: TGTGCCAGCAGAACGGGCAGGGGAGGGAATGAGCAGTTCTTC.

The table lists this clone with a few counts. The V gene is TRBV7-9, the J gene TRBJ2-1, with 7 bases fitting TRBD1. J was trimmed by 7 bases and V by 2 bases; bases with no gene match: 8. Germline CDR1 is SEHNR and CDR2 is FQNEAQ (reference sequence). The CDR3 runs to 15 residues. The CDR3 spells CASSLWDSEGNEQFF. The DNA for the CDR3 is TGTGCCAGCAGCTTATGGGACAGCGAAGGGAATGAGCAGTTCTTC. The complete variable domain, with remaining parts taken from reference TRBV7-9 and TRBJ2-1, reads DTGVSQNPRHKITKRGQNVTFRCDPISEHNRLYWYRQTLGQGPEFLTYFQNEAQLEKSRLLSDRFSAERPKGSFSTLEIQRTEQGDSAMYLCASSLWDSEGNEQFFGPGTRLTVL.

The V call is TRBV6-5, the J call TRBJ1-1; D possibly corresponds to TRBD1 (5 bases). This CDR3 region has 16 residues. Trimming stripped 6 bases from V and 6 bases from J, with 23 bases between. Germline loops: CDR1 MNHEY, CDR2 SVGAGI. The CDR3 spells CASSYRYWRVGAEAFF. The CDR3 nucleotides are TGTGCCAGCAGCTACAGGTATTGGAGGGTTGGCGCTGAAGCTTTCTTT.

This sequence joins TRBV12-2 and TRBJ2-7; the table calls TRBD1, which could not be checked here. TRBV12-2 is listed as a pseudogene. This CDR3 is 15 amino acids long. The CDR3 region has the DNA TGTGCAAGTCGCTTAGTAGCCGTGACAGGGGGGGGACGGTACTTC. This codes for CASRLVAVTGGGRYF.

V usage is TRBV5-1 and J usage is TRBJ2-7, with D tentatively TRBD1 (5 bases). From germline, CDR1 is SGHRS and CDR2 YFSETQ. There are 15 residues in the CDR3. V lost 2 bases and J lost 3, with 15 bases in between. The CDR3 reads CASSLGLGVGYEQYF. CDR3 nucleotides: TGCGCCAGCAGCTTAGGCTTAGGGGTCGGCTACGAGCAGTACTTC.

The sample holds a few counts of this clone. The chain is built from TRBV4-1 and TRBJ1-2, with D perhaps TRBD1 (6 bases). Germline CDR1 MGHRA, CDR2 YSYEKL. Trimming removed 2 bases from V and 0 bases from J, with 13 bases in between. This CDR3 region has 16 residues. The CDR3 reads CASSQPFGQTNYGYTF. CDR3 bases: TGCGCCAGCAGCCAACCCTTCGGACAGACTAACTATGGCTACACCTTC.

This clone was seen a few times. The V and J genes are TRBV5-5 and TRBJ1-1, with TRBD1 identical over 7 bases. V lost 2 bases and J lost 5; bases outside the gene matches: 9. Germline CDR1 is SGHKS and CDR2 is YYEKEE (reference sequence). The CDR3 extends over 15 amino acids. The CDR3 region is CASSFYNRGWTEAFF. The DNA for the CDR3 is TGTGCCAGCAGCTTTTATAACAGGGGATGGACTGAAGCTTTCTTT.